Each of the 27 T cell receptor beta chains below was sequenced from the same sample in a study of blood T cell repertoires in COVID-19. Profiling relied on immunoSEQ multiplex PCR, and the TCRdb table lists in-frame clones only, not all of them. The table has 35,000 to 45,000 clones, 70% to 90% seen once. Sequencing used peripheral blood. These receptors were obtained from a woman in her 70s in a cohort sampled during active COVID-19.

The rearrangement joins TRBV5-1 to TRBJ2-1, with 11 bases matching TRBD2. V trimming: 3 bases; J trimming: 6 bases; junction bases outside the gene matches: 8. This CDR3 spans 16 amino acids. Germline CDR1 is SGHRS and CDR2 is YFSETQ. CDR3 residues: CASSWGLAGGGNEQFF. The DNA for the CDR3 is TGCGCCAGCAGCTGGGGGCTAGCGGGAGGAGGCAATGAGCAGTTCTTC. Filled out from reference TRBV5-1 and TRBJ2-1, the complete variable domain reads KAGVTQTPRYLIKTRGQQVTLSCSPISGHRSVSWYQQTPGQGLQFLFEYFSETQRNKGNFPGRFSGRQFSNSRSEMNVSTLELGDSALYLCASSWGLAGGGNEQFFGPGTRLTVL.

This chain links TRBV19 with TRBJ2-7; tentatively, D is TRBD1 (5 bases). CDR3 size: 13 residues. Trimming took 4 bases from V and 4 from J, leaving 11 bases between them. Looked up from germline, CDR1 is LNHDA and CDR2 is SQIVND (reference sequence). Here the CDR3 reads CASSKDKFYEQYF. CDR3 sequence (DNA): TGTGCCAGTAGTAAGGACAAATTTTACGAGCAGTACTTC.

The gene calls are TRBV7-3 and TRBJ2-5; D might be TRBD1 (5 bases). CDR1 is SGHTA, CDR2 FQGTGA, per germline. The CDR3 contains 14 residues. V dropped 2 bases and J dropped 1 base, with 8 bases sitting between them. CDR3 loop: CASSLSGSQETQYF. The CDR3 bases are TGTGCCAGCAGCTTATCAGGGTCCCAAGAGACCCAGTACTTC.

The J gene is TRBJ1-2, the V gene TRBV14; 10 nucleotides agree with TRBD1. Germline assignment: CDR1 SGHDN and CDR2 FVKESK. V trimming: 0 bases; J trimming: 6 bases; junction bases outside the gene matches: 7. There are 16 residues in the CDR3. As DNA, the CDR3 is TGTGCCAGCAGCCAAGATATGGGACAGGGGCCGGATGGCTACACCTTC. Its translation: CASSQDMGQGPDGYTF. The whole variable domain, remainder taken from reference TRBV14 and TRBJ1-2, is EAGVTQFPSHSVIEKGQTVTLRCDPISGHDNLYWYRRVMGKEIKFLLHFVKESKQDESGMPNNRFLAERTGGTYSTLKVQPAELEDSGVYFCASSQDMGQGPDGYTFGSGTRLTVV.

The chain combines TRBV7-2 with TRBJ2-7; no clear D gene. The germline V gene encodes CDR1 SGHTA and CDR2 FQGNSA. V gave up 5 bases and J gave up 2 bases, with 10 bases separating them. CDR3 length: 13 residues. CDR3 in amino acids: CASSPRDTYEQYF. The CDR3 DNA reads TGTGCCAGCAGCCCCAGAGACACCTACGAGCAGTACTTC.

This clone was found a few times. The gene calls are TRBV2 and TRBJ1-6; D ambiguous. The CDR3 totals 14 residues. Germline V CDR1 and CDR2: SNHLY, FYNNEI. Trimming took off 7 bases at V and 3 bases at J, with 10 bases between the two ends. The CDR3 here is CASNREIYNSPLHF. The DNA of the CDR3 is TGTGCCAGCAACAGAGAAATCTATAATTCACCCCTCCACTTT.

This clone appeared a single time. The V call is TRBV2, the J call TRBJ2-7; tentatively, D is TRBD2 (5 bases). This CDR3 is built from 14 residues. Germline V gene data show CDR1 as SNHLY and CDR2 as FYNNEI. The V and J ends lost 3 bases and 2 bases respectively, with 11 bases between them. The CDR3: CASSERAGTYEQYF. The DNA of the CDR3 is TGTGCCAGCAGTGAGAGGGCGGGCACCTACGAGCAGTACTTC.

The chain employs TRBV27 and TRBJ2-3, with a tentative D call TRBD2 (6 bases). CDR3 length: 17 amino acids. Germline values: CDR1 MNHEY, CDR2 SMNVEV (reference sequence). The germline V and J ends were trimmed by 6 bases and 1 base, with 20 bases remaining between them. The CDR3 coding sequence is TGTGCCAGCAGGGAAGACGGGACTCTCGGGGGCACAGATACGCAGTATTTT. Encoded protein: CASREDGTLGGTDTQYF.

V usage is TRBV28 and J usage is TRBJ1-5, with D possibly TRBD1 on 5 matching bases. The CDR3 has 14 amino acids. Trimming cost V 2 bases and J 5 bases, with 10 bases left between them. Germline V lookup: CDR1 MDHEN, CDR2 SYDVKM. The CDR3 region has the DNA TGTGCCAGCAGTTTAGGGACGGGGGATCAGCCCCAGCATTTT. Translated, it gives CASSLGTGDQPQHF.

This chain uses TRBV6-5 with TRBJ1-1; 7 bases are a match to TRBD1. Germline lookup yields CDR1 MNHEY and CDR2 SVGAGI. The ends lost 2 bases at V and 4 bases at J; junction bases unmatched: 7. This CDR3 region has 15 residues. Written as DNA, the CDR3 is TGTGCCAGCAGTTACCTTTCGACAGGGATCACTGAAGCTTTCTTT. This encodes CASSYLSTGITEAFF.

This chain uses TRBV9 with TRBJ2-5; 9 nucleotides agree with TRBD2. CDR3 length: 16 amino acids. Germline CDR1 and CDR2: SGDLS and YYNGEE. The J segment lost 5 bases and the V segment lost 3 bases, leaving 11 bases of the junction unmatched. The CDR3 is CASSGGYSGSLETQYF. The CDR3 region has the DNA TGTGCCAGCAGCGGCGGGTATAGCGGGAGCCTGGAGACCCAGTACTTC. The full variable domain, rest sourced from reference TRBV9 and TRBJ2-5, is DSGVTQTPKHLITATGQRVTLRCSPRSGDLSVYWYQQSLDQGLQFLIQYYNGEERAKGNILERFSAQQFPDLHSELNLSSLELGDSALYFCASSGGYSGSLETQYFGPGTRLLVL.

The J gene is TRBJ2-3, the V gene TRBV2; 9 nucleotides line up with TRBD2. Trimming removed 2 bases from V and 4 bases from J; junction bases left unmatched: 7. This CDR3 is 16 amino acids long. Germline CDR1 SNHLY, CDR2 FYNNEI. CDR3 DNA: TGTGCCAGCAGTGAACGGGCTAGCGGGATCCCAGATACGCAGTATTTT. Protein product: CASSERASGIPDTQYF. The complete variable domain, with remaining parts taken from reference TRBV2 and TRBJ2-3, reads EPEVTQTPSHQVTQMGQEVILRCVPISNHLYFYWYRQILGQKVEFLVSFYNNEISEKSEIFDDQFSVERPDGSNFTLKIRSTKLEDSAMYFCASSERASGIPDTQYFGPGTRLTVL.

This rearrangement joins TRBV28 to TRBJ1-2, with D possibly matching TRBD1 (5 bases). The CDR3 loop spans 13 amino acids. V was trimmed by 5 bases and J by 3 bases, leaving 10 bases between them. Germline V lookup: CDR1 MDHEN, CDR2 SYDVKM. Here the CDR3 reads CASSQTVYYGYTF. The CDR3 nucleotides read TGTGCCAGCAGTCAGACAGTCTACTATGGCTACACCTTC.

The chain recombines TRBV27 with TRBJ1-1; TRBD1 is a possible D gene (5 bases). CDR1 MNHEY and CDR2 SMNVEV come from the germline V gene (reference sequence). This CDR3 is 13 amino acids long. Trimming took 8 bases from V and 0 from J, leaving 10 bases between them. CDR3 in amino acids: CASGSGVNTEAFF. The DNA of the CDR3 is TGTGCCAGCGGTTCGGGGGTGAACACTGAAGCTTTCTTT.

The CDR3 loop reads CASSYGTGSNEQFF. The CDR3 DNA reads TGCGCCAGCAGCTACGGGACAGGGAGCAATGAGCAGTTCTTC. The chain employs TRBV5-1 and TRBJ2-1, with 9 bases matching TRBD1. Losses at the gene ends were 3 bases for V and 6 bases for J; bases not matched to a gene: 4. The germline V gene has CDR1 SGHRS and CDR2 YFSETQ. The CDR3 extends over 14 amino acids.

CDR3 in amino acids: CSASRLAANTGELFF. The DNA for the CDR3 is TGCAGTGCTAGTCGACTAGCGGCGAACACCGGGGAGCTGTTTTTT. This chain uses TRBV20-1 with TRBJ2-2; 9 nucleotides align to TRBD2. The CDR3 totals 15 residues. V dropped 3 bases and J dropped 0; count of bases not matched to a gene: 2. Germline V lookup: CDR1 DFQATT, CDR2 SNEGSKA (reference sequence).

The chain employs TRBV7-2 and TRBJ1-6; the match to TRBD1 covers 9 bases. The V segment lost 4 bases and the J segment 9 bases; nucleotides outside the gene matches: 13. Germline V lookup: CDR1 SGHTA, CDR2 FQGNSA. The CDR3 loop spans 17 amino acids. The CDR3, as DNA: TGTGCCAGCAGCTCCCGAGCCGGGACAGGGACATTTTCACCCCTCCACTTT. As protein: CASSSRAGTGTFSPLHF.

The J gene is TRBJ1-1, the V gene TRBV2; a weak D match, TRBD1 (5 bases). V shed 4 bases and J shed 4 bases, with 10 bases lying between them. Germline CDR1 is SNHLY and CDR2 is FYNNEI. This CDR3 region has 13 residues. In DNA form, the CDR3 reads TGTGCCAGCAGTGGGGGGGACCTCACTGAAGCTTTCTTT. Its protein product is CASSGGDLTEAFF.

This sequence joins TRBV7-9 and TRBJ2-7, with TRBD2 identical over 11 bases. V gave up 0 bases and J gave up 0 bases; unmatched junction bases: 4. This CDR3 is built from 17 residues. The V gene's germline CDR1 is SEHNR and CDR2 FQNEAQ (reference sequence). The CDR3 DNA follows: TGTGCCAGCAGCTTAGCGGGACTAGCGGAACCCTCCTACGAGCAGTACTTC. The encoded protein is CASSLAGLAEPSYEQYF. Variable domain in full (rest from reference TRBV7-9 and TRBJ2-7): DTGVSQNPRHKITKRGQNVTFRCDPISEHNRLYWYRQTLGQGPEFLTYFQNEAQLEKSRLLSDRFSAERPKGSFSTLEIQRTEQGDSAMYLCASSLAGLAEPSYEQYFGPGTRLTVT.

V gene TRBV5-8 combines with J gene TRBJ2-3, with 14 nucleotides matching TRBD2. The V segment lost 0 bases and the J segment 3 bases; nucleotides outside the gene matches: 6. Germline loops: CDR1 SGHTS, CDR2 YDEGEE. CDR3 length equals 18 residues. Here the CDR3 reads CASSLATSGRAGTDTQYF. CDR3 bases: TGTGCCAGCAGCTTGGCGACTAGCGGGAGGGCTGGGACAGATACGCAGTATTTT.

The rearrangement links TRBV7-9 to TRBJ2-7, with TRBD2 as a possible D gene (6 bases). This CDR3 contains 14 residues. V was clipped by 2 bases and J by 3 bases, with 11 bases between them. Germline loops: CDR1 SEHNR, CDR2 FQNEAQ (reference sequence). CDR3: CASSLNRGDYEQYF. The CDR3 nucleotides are TGTGCCAGCAGCTTAAATCGCGGGGACTACGAGCAGTACTTC.

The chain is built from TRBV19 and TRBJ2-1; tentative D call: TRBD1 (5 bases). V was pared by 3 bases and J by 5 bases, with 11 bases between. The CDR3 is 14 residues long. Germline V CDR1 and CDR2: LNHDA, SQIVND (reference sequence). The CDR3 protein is CASSILGLNNEQFF. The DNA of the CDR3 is TGTGCCAGTAGTATTCTGGGGCTGAACAATGAGCAGTTCTTC.

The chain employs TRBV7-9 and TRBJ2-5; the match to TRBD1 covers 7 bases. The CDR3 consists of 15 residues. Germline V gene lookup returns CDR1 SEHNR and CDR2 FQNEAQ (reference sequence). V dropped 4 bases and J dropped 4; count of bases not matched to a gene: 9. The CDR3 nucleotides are TGTGCCAGCAGCTCGGGACAGTGGGAAAGAGAGACCCAGTACTTC. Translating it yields CASSSGQWERETQYF.

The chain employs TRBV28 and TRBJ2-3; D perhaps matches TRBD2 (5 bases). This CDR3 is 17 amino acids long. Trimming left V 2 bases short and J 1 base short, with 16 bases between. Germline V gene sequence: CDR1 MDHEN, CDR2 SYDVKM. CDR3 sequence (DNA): TGTGCCAGCAGTTTACCCCTAGCTAGCACGGGCACAGATACGCAGTATTTT. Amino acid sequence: CASSLPLASTGTDTQYF.

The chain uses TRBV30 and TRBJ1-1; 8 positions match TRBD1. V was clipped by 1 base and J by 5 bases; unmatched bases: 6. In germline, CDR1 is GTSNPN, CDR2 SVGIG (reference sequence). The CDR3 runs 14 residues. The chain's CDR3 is CAWSEQGAGTEAFF. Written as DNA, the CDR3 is TGTGCCTGGAGTGAGCAGGGGGCGGGTACTGAAGCTTTCTTT.

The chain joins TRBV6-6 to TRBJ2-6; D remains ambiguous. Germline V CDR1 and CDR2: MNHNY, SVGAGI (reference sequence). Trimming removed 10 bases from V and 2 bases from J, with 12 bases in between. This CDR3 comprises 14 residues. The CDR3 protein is CATNRGTGANVLTF. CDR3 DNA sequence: TGTGCCACCAACCGAGGAACTGGGGCCAACGTCCTGACTTTC.

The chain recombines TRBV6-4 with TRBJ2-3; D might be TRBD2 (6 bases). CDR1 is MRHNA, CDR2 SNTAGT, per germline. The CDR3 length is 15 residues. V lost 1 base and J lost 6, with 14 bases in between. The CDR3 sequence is CASSDYPGRLDTQYF. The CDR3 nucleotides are TGTGCCAGCAGTGACTACCCGGGGAGGCTGGATACGCAGTATTTT.